Below are 9 T cell receptor beta chains sequenced from a single sample in a study of vaccination effects on CD4 cells after COVID-19. Having been cultured for roughly 9 days, the cells underwent CD4+ T cell isolation. What these receptors recognize is not known. Method: immunoSEQ multiplex PCR; TCRdb's copy keeps in-frame clones and lacks some. The repertoire holds tens of thousands of clones, with 70% to 85% as singletons. The sequencing used CD4+ T cells from PBMCs cultured without peptide, collected before COVID-19 vaccination. Every receptor here comes from a human donor who had a prior SARS-CoV-2 infection.

This chain joins TRBV11-3 and TRBJ2-1; D gene unclear. The germline V gene encodes CDR1 SGHNT and CDR2 YENEEA. V shed 2 bases and J shed 6 bases, with 8 bases lying between them. The CDR3 consists of 13 residues. CDR3 residues: CASSLSSVNEQFF. CDR3 coding DNA: TGTGCCAGCAGCTTATCTAGTGTCAATGAGCAGTTCTTC.

This rearrangement joins TRBV5-1 to TRBJ2-2; 7 positions match TRBD1. CDR1 is SGHRS and CDR2 is YFSETQ in the germline V gene. With 4 bases clipped from V and 7 bases from J, the junction kept 4 bases outside the gene matches. The CDR3 runs to 13 residues. The DNA for the CDR3 is TGCGCCAGCAGCCCGAGGACAGGCGGGGAGCTGTTTTTT. As protein: CASSPRTGGELFF.

The genes are TRBV27 and TRBJ1-3; 9 nucleotides align to TRBD1. Germline loops: CDR1 MNHEY, CDR2 SMNVEV (reference sequence). V shed 8 bases, J shed 8 bases, and the junction held 4 bases outside the gene matches. This CDR3 spans 12 amino acids. The CDR3 spells CASWDRVDTIYF. The CDR3 DNA is TGTGCCAGCTGGGACAGGGTTGACACCATATATTTT.

The chain uses TRBV3-1 (or the pseudogene TRBV3-2) and TRBJ2-1, with unresolved D. CDR1 and CDR2 (germline): LGHDT, YNNKEL (reference sequence). The V gene lost 1 base and the J gene lost 8 bases, with 6 bases spanning the gap. The CDR3 has 12 residues. CDR3 nucleotide sequence: TGTGCCAGCAGCCAAGGGGGATATGAGCAGTTCTTC. It yields the protein CASSQGGYEQFF.

The rearrangement joins TRBV5-1 to TRBJ2-5; D remains ambiguous. Germline V lookup: CDR1 SGHRS, CDR2 YFSETQ. The V end was cut by 1 base, the J end by 2 bases, with 12 bases between. This CDR3 has 15 amino acids. CDR3 amino acids: CASSLTNGQQETQYF. The CDR3 DNA reads as TGCGCCAGCAGCTTGACTAATGGGCAGCAAGAGACCCAGTACTTC.

The CDR3 DNA sequence: TGTGCCAGCAGCGGAGACGCGTGGGGAGATCAGCCCCAGCATTTT. Its translation is CASSGDAWGDQPQHF. V is TRBV2 and J is TRBJ1-5; D gene uncertain. Per germline, CDR1 SNHLY and CDR2 FYNNEI. The V and J ends lost 6 bases and 5 bases respectively, with 17 bases between them. The length of the CDR3 is 15 residues.

The J gene is TRBJ2-7, the V gene TRBV2; 7 bases are a match to TRBD1. The germline V gene has CDR1 SNHLY and CDR2 FYNNEI. V lost 6 bases and J lost 2; bases outside the gene matches: 7. The CDR3 sequence is 14 residues long. The CDR3 reads CASSSTGLPYEQYF. The CDR3 bases are TGTGCCAGCAGCTCGACAGGGTTGCCCTACGAGCAGTACTTC.

This rearrangement joins TRBV28 to TRBJ1-5; unclear D gene. Germline V gene lookup returns CDR1 MDHEN and CDR2 SYDVKM. The CDR3 sequence is 12 residues long. Trimming cost V 3 bases and J 7 bases, with 7 bases left between them. The DNA of the CDR3 is TGTGCCAGCAGTTTTTTCACCCAGCCCCAGCATTTT. Its translation is CASSFFTQPQHF. Combining the CDR3 with reference TRBV28 and TRBJ1-5 gives the whole variable domain DVKVTQSSRYLVKRTGEKVFLECVQDMDHENMFWYRQDPGLGLRLIYFSYDVKMKEKGDIPEGYSVSREKKERFSLILESASTNQTSMYLCASSFFTQPQHFGDGTRLSIL.

V and J are TRBV10-3 and TRBJ1-2; 12 bases map to TRBD1. The CDR3 loop spans 14 amino acids. V lost 4 bases and J lost 8; bases outside the gene matches: 5. Germline V gene data show CDR1 as ENHRY and CDR2 as SYGVKD. The CDR3: CAISGGTGGHGYTF. The DNA for the CDR3 is TGTGCCATCAGTGGTGGGACAGGGGGCCACGGCTACACCTTC.